These T cell receptor beta chains were read from a single sample in a study of blood T cell repertoires in COVID-19. The method was immunoSEQ multiplex PCR; TCRdb's version includes in-frame clones alone and lacks a portion of them. The sample lists roughly 120,000 clones; 60% to 80% were seen once. Material: peripheral blood. These receptors all stem from a man at least 80 years old with COVID-19, enrolled during active disease. The CDR3 runs from the conserved cysteine through the conserved F or W. Each record gives: J gene, CDR3 length, V gene, CDR3 protein.

J gene: TRBJ2-1
CDR3 length: 15
V gene: TRBV7-3
CDR3 protein: CASSLGGQGISEQFF

J gene: TRBJ2-5
CDR3 length: 17
V gene: TRBV19
CDR3 protein: CASSSGSSGSSGETQYF

J gene: TRBJ2-1
CDR3 length: 16
V gene: TRBV24-1
CDR3 protein: CATSDTEPSSYNEQFF

J gene: TRBJ2-3
CDR3 length: 16
V gene: TRBV10-1
CDR3 protein: CASSEGRRGFTDTQYF

J gene: TRBJ2-7
CDR3 length: 14
V gene: TRBV18
CDR3 protein: CASSPGLVSYEQYF

J gene: TRBJ1-6
CDR3 length: 17
V gene: TRBV3-1/TRBV3-2
CDR3 protein: CASSLGASGNYNSPLHF

J gene: TRBJ2-1
CDR3 length: 15
V gene: TRBV10-3
CDR3 protein: CAISDGQGSYNEQFF

J gene: TRBJ2-7
CDR3 length: 12
V gene: TRBV5-6
CDR3 protein: CASSFLNNEQYF

J gene: TRBJ2-3
CDR3 length: 14
V gene: TRBV5-5
CDR3 protein: CASSRDRGTDTQYF

J gene: TRBJ1-5
CDR3 length: 14
V gene: TRBV6-6
CDR3 protein: CASSYGFGSQPQHF

J gene: TRBJ1-4
CDR3 length: 14
V gene: TRBV29-1
CDR3 protein: CSVESWTDLGKLFF

J gene: TRBJ1-1
CDR3 length: 16
V gene: TRBV28
CDR3 protein: CASSLRQGAGNTEAFF

J gene: TRBJ2-2
CDR3 length: 16
V gene: TRBV5-1
CDR3 protein: CASSAPDRGEAGELFF

J gene: TRBJ2-7
CDR3 length: 14
V gene: TRBV6-5
CDR3 protein: CASSYGTGVGEQYF

J gene: TRBJ2-7
CDR3 length: 13
V gene: TRBV7-8
CDR3 protein: CASSSRTAYEQYF

J gene: TRBJ2-3
CDR3 length: 16
V gene: TRBV28
CDR3 protein: CASSSPASGSTDTQYF

J gene: TRBJ2-7
CDR3 length: 14
V gene: TRBV6-4
CDR3 protein: CAIKRGQGAYEQYF

J gene: TRBJ1-3
CDR3 length: 15
V gene: TRBV19
CDR3 protein: CASSIAGVSGNTIYF

J gene: TRBJ2-5
CDR3 length: 13
V gene: TRBV3-1/TRBV3-2
CDR3 protein: CASSQPTSATQYF

J gene: TRBJ1-1
CDR3 length: 14
V gene: TRBV3-1/TRBV3-2
CDR3 protein: CASSQRPSSAEAFF

J gene: TRBJ2-7
CDR3 length: 15
V gene: TRBV7-9
CDR3 protein: CASSTPGQRLYEQYF

J gene: TRBJ2-3
CDR3 length: 19
V gene: TRBV13
CDR3 protein: CASSPHPLRLAGGLNTQYF

J gene: TRBJ2-7
CDR3 length: 20
V gene: TRBV28
CDR3 protein: CASSFPGGGGTSGFTYEQYF

J gene: TRBJ2-7
CDR3 length: 15
V gene: TRBV2
CDR3 protein: CASSESRVSSYEQYF

J gene: TRBJ2-2
CDR3 length: 15
V gene: TRBV6-5
CDR3 protein: CASNRRSGHTGELFF

J gene: TRBJ2-3
CDR3 length: 16
V gene: TRBV9
CDR3 protein: CASSFDPGIGTDTQYF

J gene: TRBJ2-2
CDR3 length: 15
V gene: TRBV5-1
CDR3 protein: CASSLGDRHTGELFF

J gene: TRBJ2-3
CDR3 length: 14
V gene: TRBV5-6
CDR3 protein: CASSPRTGGDTQYF

J gene: TRBJ1-2
CDR3 length: 13
V gene: TRBV11-3
CDR3 protein: CASSLGGSYGYTF

J gene: TRBJ2-1
CDR3 length: 15
V gene: TRBV7-8
CDR3 protein: CASSPPLLLAGVQFF

J gene: TRBJ1-1
CDR3 length: 15
V gene: TRBV3-1/TRBV3-2
CDR3 protein: CASSPWGPRNTEAFF

J gene: TRBJ2-7
CDR3 length: 13
V gene: TRBV9
CDR3 protein: CASSVAEGYEQYF

J gene: TRBJ1-1
CDR3 length: 15
V gene: TRBV11-2
CDR3 protein: CASSLMGQGYTEAFF

J gene: TRBJ2-1
CDR3 length: 14
V gene: TRBV11-3
CDR3 protein: CASSPGLAGNEQFF

J gene: TRBJ1-5
CDR3 length: 13
V gene: TRBV10-3
CDR3 protein: CAISVDRDQPQHF

J gene: TRBJ1-6
CDR3 length: 15
V gene: TRBV7-2
CDR3 protein: CASSAYPGQGSPLHF

J gene: TRBJ2-7
CDR3 length: 16
V gene: TRBV9
CDR3 protein: CASSRYGGRTTYEQYF

J gene: TRBJ1-2
CDR3 length: 14
V gene: TRBV6-2/TRBV6-3
CDR3 protein: CASSYPSSGYGYTF

J gene: TRBJ2-1
CDR3 length: 16
V gene: TRBV3-1/TRBV3-2
CDR3 protein: CASSQETESSYNEQFF

J gene: TRBJ1-2
CDR3 length: 12
V gene: TRBV28
CDR3 protein: CASSFKGGGYTF

J gene: TRBJ2-1
CDR3 length: 16
V gene: TRBV5-4
CDR3 protein: CASSPGLAATYNEQFF

J gene: TRBJ2-1
CDR3 length: 16
V gene: TRBV11-2
CDR3 protein: CASSLRGPGLAYEQFF

J gene: TRBJ1-6
CDR3 length: 18
V gene: TRBV27
CDR3 protein: CASSLRQVRGPYNSPLHF

J gene: TRBJ2-1
CDR3 length: 15
V gene: TRBV4-1
CDR3 protein: CASSFSGDFYNEQFF

J gene: TRBJ1-5
CDR3 length: 14
V gene: TRBV15
CDR3 protein: CATNPRSSNQPQHF

J gene: TRBJ2-1
CDR3 length: 17
V gene: TRBV11-3
CDR3 protein: CASSPGGTSGFYNEQFF

J gene: TRBJ2-3
CDR3 length: 15
V gene: TRBV4-2
CDR3 protein: CASSQKAGITDTQYF

J gene: TRBJ2-5
CDR3 length: 14
V gene: TRBV5-1
CDR3 protein: CASSVGQGRETQYF

J gene: TRBJ2-5
CDR3 length: 12
V gene: TRBV28
CDR3 protein: CASSNAVGSQYF

J gene: TRBJ2-3
CDR3 length: 16
V gene: TRBV5-6
CDR3 protein: CASSSEREGRTDTQYF

J gene: TRBJ1-5
CDR3 length: 16
V gene: TRBV6-2/TRBV6-3
CDR3 protein: CASSYRGQGRNQPQHF

J gene: TRBJ2-5
CDR3 length: 13
V gene: TRBV11-3
CDR3 protein: CASSFSGVETQYF

J gene: TRBJ2-5
CDR3 length: 14
V gene: TRBV2
CDR3 protein: CASRPGLVGETQYF